This T cell receptor (beta chain) was identified in a study of T cells after yellow fever vaccination. Broader study findings: Re-detected after boosting: most primary clones, more than 95% of CD4 and 75% to 90% of CD8. Of the clonotypes, a small share occurred in both CD4 and CD8 compartments.

UMIs were added to TCR cDNA along with a universal primer site when it was made by 5'RACE template switching. Each CDR3 protein is one row after TCRdb ran MiXCR on the 5' RACE reads. This table holds more than 95,000 distinct CDR3 sequences, 13% to 15% found once. The CDR3 consists of 13 residues. The germline V and J ends were trimmed by 3 bases and 6 bases, with 8 bases remaining between them. CDR1 is MNHEY, CDR2 SMNVEV, per germline (reference sequence). In the case of this clonotype: The antigen remains unidentified.

This TCR was sampled from a man between 18 and 35 years old who received the YFV17D yellow fever vaccine. J is TRBJ2-2 and V is TRBV27; a possible D gene is TRBD2 (5 bases). The sample consisted of CD8+ T cells sorted from PBMCs, taken 5 days after the yellow fever booster vaccination. DNA of the CDR3: TGTGCCAGCAGTTTGAGGGCGGCCGGGGAGCTGTTTTTT. Its translation: CASSLRAAGELFF.